Each of the 21 T cell receptor beta chains below was sequenced from the same sample in a study of cytotoxic CD8 clonotypes in ibrutinib-treated CLL. Profiling relied on immunoSEQ multiplex PCR, and the TCRdb table lists in-frame clones only, not all of them. The table lists about 160,000 clones, 81% of them singletons. The starting material was PBMCs, obtained after 12 months of ibrutinib treatment. These receptors were taken from a human donor with chronic lymphocytic leukemia.

The chain links TRBV20-1 to TRBJ2-7; TRBD2 agrees at 7 bases. The CDR3 runs to 10 residues. The junction had 5 bases not matched to a gene; V was cut back by 6 bases and J by 9 bases. In germline, CDR1 is DFQATT, CDR2 SNEGSKA (reference sequence). The CDR3: CSAGTSAQYF. The CDR3 coding sequence is TGCAGTGCCGGCACTAGCGCGCAGTACTTC.

The chain links TRBV7-2 to TRBJ2-1, with 13 bases identical to TRBD2. This CDR3 has 16 amino acids. The V gene end was trimmed by 4 bases and the J gene end by 4 bases; junction bases not matched to a gene: 4. The germline gives CDR1 SGHTA, CDR2 FQGNSA. The CDR3 DNA reads as TGTGCCAGCAGCTCCCCACTAGCGGGGGGGTACAATGAGCAGTTCTTC. Translating gives CASSSPLAGGYNEQFF. The full variable domain, with the rest looked up from reference TRBV7-2 and TRBJ2-1, is GAGVSQSPSNKVTEKGKDVELRCDPISGHTALYWYRQSLGQGLEFLIYFQGNSAPDKSGLPSDRFSAERTGGSVSTLTIQRTQQEDSAVYLCASSSPLAGGYNEQFFGPGTRLTVL.

This sequence joins TRBV19 and TRBJ2-7, with 8 bases lining up with TRBD1. This CDR3 is 14 amino acids long. Trimming cost V 10 bases and J 5 bases; bases outside gene matches: 13. Germline CDR1 and CDR2: LNHDA and SQIVND (reference sequence). The DNA for the CDR3 is TGTGCCACTAGCCCAGGGGGCGTTTTCCACGAGCAGTACTTC. Its translation is CATSPGGVFHEQYF.

V and J are TRBV15 and TRBJ2-1; TRBD2 agrees at 11 bases. The CDR3 contains 15 residues. Per the germline V gene, CDR1 is LNHNV and CDR2 is YYDKDF (reference sequence). Unmatched junction bases numbered 6, after V lost 3 bases and J lost 8 bases. DNA of the CDR3: TGTGCCACCAGCAGCATAGCGGGGGGGCCCCATGAGCAGTTCTTC. This sequence encodes CATSSIAGGPHEQFF.

The rearrangement joins TRBV4-2 to TRBJ1-1, with 8 nucleotides matching TRBD1. This CDR3 has 14 amino acids. Germline CDR1 LGHNA, CDR2 YNFKEQ. Trimming took 6 bases from V and 6 from J; bases not matched to a gene: 9. The CDR3 here is CASSPPQGVAEAFF. CDR3 nucleotides: TGTGCCAGCAGTCCTCCACAGGGGGTCGCTGAAGCTTTCTTT.

The chain recombines TRBV9 with TRBJ2-3, with D tentatively TRBD2 (6 bases). There are 14 residues in the CDR3. Looked up from germline, CDR1 is SGDLS and CDR2 is YYNGEE. The V end lost 3 bases, the J end lost 1 base, and 9 bases lay between the germline ends. The CDR3 region is CASSEGTRTDTQYF. CDR3 sequence (DNA): TGTGCCAGCAGCGAGGGGACTCGCACAGATACGCAGTATTTT.

This clone occurred a few times. One end of the junction fails to match germline, which may point to a read error. The chain has TRBV7-9 and TRBJ1-1; the D gene is possibly TRBD1 (5 bases). The CDR3 extends over 10 amino acids. Germline CDR1 is SEHNR and CDR2 is FQNEAQ (reference sequence). DNA of the CDR3: TGCGTTGGGGGGTTGACTGAAGCTTTCTTT. It yields the protein CVGGLTEAFF.

The V gene is TRBV18, the J gene TRBJ1-5; no clear D gene. Trimming cost V 4 bases and J 5 bases, with 9 bases left between them. The CDR3 has 13 amino acids. Germline V gene sequence: CDR1 KGHSH, CDR2 LQKENI. The CDR3 bases are TGTGCCAGCTCACTGGGCTACGATCAGCCCCAGCATTTT. It codes for CASSLGYDQPQHF.

This chain joins TRBV5-4 and TRBJ1-1; D is perhaps TRBD1 (6 bases). Per the germline V gene, CDR1 is SGHNT and CDR2 is YYREEE (reference sequence). The V and J ends lost 4 bases and 12 bases respectively, with 19 bases between them. This CDR3 is built from 13 residues. CDR3 coding DNA: TGTGCCAGCAGCCCACCGGACAGCCCTTGGTCTTTCTTT. It is translated as CASSPPDSPWSFF.

This clone was picked up one time. The rearrangement links TRBV19 to TRBJ2-7, with 13 positions matching TRBD2. The CDR3 spans 17 residues. CDR1 LNHDA and CDR2 SQIVND come from the germline V gene (reference sequence). J lost 2 bases, V lost 5 bases, and 9 bases had no gene match. The CDR3 loop reads CASSPWTSGSPPYEQYF. The CDR3 region has the DNA TGTGCCAGTAGTCCCTGGACTAGCGGGAGTCCCCCCTACGAGCAGTACTTC.

V gene TRBV18 combines with J gene TRBJ2-7; 10 bases map to TRBD1. CDR3 length: 18 amino acids. Per germline, CDR1 KGHSH and CDR2 LQKENI. The J segment lost 1 base and the V segment lost 0 bases, leaving 9 bases of the junction unmatched. The CDR3 sequence: CASSPPLGGGQGSYEQYF. For the CDR3, the DNA is TGTGCCAGCTCACCACCGTTGGGGGGGGGACAGGGGTCCTACGAGCAGTACTTC.

This chain connects TRBV5-1 to TRBJ2-5, with 9 nucleotides matching TRBD2. V shed 4 bases and J 1 base; nucleotides not matched to a gene: 2. This CDR3 contains 14 residues. Germline V lookup: CDR1 SGHRS, CDR2 YFSETQ. Here the CDR3 DNA reads TGCGCCAGCAGCGGCGGGAGGGCCCAAGAGACCCAGTACTTC. It yields the protein CASSGGRAQETQYF.

This clone showed up just a few times. This chain joins TRBV7-9 and TRBJ2-5; D not resolved. The CDR3 has 12 residues. CDR1 is SEHNR and CDR2 is FQNEAQ in the germline V gene (reference sequence). V lost 6 bases and J lost 5, with 10 bases in between. Written as DNA, the CDR3 is TGTGCCAGCAGGAAAGGGTTTGAGACCCAGTACTTC. Translation gives CASRKGFETQYF.

The V gene is TRBV19, the J gene TRBJ1-5, with a tentative D call TRBD1 (5 bases). Trimming stripped 6 bases from V and 1 base from J, with 13 bases between. Germline CDR1 and CDR2: LNHDA and SQIVND (reference sequence). The CDR3 has 15 amino acids. CDR3 sequence: CASRPQGTSNQPQHF. DNA for the CDR3: TGTGCCAGTAGACCGCAGGGAACGAGCAATCAGCCCCAGCATTTT.

V is TRBV28 and J is TRBJ1-5, with D unresolved. Germline CDR1 is MDHEN and CDR2 is SYDVKM. V lost 4 bases, J lost 4 bases, and 8 bases lay in between. The CDR3 runs to 13 residues. The CDR3: CASSSGSNQPQHF. In DNA form, the CDR3 reads TGTGCCAGCAGTTCTGGCTCTAATCAGCCCCAGCATTTT.

This clone was seen a few times. V gene TRBV29-1 combines with J gene TRBJ1-2; D possibly corresponds to TRBD1 (5 bases). CDR1 and CDR2 (germline): SQVTM, ANQGSEA. V lost 6 bases and J lost 4, with 21 bases in between. The CDR3 has 15 residues. The CDR3 DNA reads TGCAGCGTATGGGGGTGGACGCCTAAGGGCTATGGCTACACCTTC. As protein: CSVWGWTPKGYGYTF. The full variable domain, its missing parts supplied by reference TRBV29-1 and TRBJ1-2, is SAVISQKPSRDICQRGTSLTIQCQVDSQVTMMFWYRQQPGQSLTLIATANQGSEATYESGFVIDKFPISRPNLTFSTLTVSNMSPEDSSIYLCSVWGWTPKGYGYTFGSGTRLTVV.

The gene calls are TRBV5-6 and TRBJ2-7, with D perhaps matching TRBD2 (7 bases). Trimming took off 3 bases at V and 4 bases at J, with 17 bases between the two ends. This CDR3 has 15 residues. CDR1 is SGHDT, CDR2 YYEEEE, per germline. Here the CDR3 reads CASSSRRGGKYEQYF. CDR3 sequence (DNA): TGTGCCAGCAGCTCACGTAGGGGGGGCAAATACGAGCAGTACTTC.

The rearrangement uses TRBV14 and TRBJ1-2, with 7 bases lining up with TRBD1. The length of the CDR3 is 15 residues. CDR1 SGHDN and CDR2 FVKESK come from the germline V gene. The ends lost 1 base at V and 5 bases at J; junction bases unmatched: 7. This chain's CDR3 is CASSQAGGRGYGYTF. CDR3 sequence (DNA): TGTGCCAGCAGCCAAGCCGGAGGCAGGGGGTATGGCTACACCTTC.

This chain uses TRBV10-3 with TRBJ1-6; no firm D call. The ends were cut back, 10 bases at V and 0 bases at J, with 10 bases in the middle. The CDR3 is 14 amino acids. Germline V gives CDR1 ENHRY, CDR2 SYGVKD. CDR3 coding DNA: TGTGCCAGAACAGAGAGCTCCTATAATTCACCCCTCCACTTT. Its translation is CARTESSYNSPLHF.

The chain employs TRBV14 and TRBJ2-7; the D is unclear. CDR3 length equals 15 residues. V was pared by 4 bases and J by 2 bases, with 15 bases between. CDR1 SGHDN and CDR2 FVKESK come from the germline V gene. The chain's CDR3 is CASSLRRARTYEQYF. The CDR3 DNA is TGTGCCAGCAGCCTTCGACGGGCCCGCACCTACGAGCAGTACTTC. The variable domain in full, with the rest retrieved from reference TRBV14 and TRBJ2-7, is EAGVTQFPSHSVIEKGQTVTLRCDPISGHDNLYWYRRVMGKEIKFLLHFVKESKQDESGMPNNRFLAERTGGTYSTLKVQPAELEDSGVYFCASSLRRARTYEQYFGPGTRLTVT.

This rearrangement joins TRBV10-3 to TRBJ2-7; 11 bases agree with TRBD2. In germline, CDR1 is ENHRY, CDR2 SYGVKD. The V gene end was trimmed by 6 bases and the J gene end by 4 bases; junction bases not matched to a gene: 5. The CDR3 sequence is 14 residues long. CDR3 sequence (DNA): TGTGCCATCAGACCCGGGACTAGCGGATACGAGCAGTACTTC. The encoded protein is CAIRPGTSGYEQYF.